These 24 T cell receptor beta chains were all obtained from the same sample, sequenced in a study of blood T cells in healthy people across ages. Combining a sample-barcoded 5' primer with a J-beta primer mix, a second PCR ran for roughly 6 to 12 cycles. TCRdb processed the 5' RACE reads anew with MiXCR; each CDR3 protein has one entry. The table has 450,000 to 700,000 distinct CDR3 sequences, approximately 30% seen once; the top ten hold less than 20%. The sample taken for sequencing was blood. These receptors were obtained from a woman in her 70s in good health.

The chain couples TRBV7-2 to TRBJ2-3; unclear D gene. V was pared by 1 base and J by 3 bases, with 17 bases between. Germline loops: CDR1 SGHTA, CDR2 FQGNSA. The CDR3 covers 17 residues. CDR3 loop: CASSLGALIRGTDTQYF. CDR3 nucleotide sequence: TGTGCCAGCAGCTTAGGCGCTCTGATAAGAGGTACAGATACGCAGTATTTT.

J is TRBJ1-1 and V is TRBV6-2 or TRBV6-3; 7 bases agree with TRBD1. V shed 7 bases, J shed 1 base, and the junction held 6 bases outside the gene matches. Germline V gene data show CDR1 as MNHEY and CDR2 as SVGEGT. The CDR3 contains 14 residues. CDR3 protein: CASITNRGNTEAFF. The CDR3 coding sequence is TGTGCCAGCATTACGAACAGGGGGAACACTGAAGCTTTCTTT.

This clonotype occurred once. An end of the junction does not agree with germline; a read error may underlie this. This chain links TRBV5-6 with TRBJ1-2; weak D call: TRBD1 (6 bases). The CDR3 loop spans 16 amino acids. The V gene's germline CDR1 is SGHDT and CDR2 YYEEEE. The CDR3: CASSLGPPQGNYRYTF. Here the CDR3 DNA reads TGTGCCAGCAGCTTGGGGCCCCCCCAGGGGAACTATCGCTACACCTTC. Full variable domain (rest looked up from reference TRBV5-6 and TRBJ1-2): DAGVTQSPTHLIKTRGQQVTLRCSPKSGHDTVSWYQQALGQGPQFIFQYYEEEERQRGNFPDRFSGHQFPNYSSELNVNALLLGDSALYLCASSLGPPQGNYRYTFGSGTRLTVV.

The gene calls are TRBV6-5 and TRBJ2-7; 10 nucleotides agree with TRBD1. This CDR3 contains 16 residues. The ends lost 2 bases at V and 6 bases at J; junction bases unmatched: 10. The V gene's germline CDR1 is MNHEY and CDR2 SVGAGI. This CDR3 is CASSYHRQGAPGEQYF. Here the CDR3 DNA reads TGTGCCAGCAGTTACCACAGACAGGGGGCGCCCGGCGAGCAGTACTTC.

This chain links TRBV29-1 with TRBJ1-2, with 8 bases aligning to TRBD1. The CDR3 is 14 residues long. Germline trimming cut 5 bases from V and 2 bases from J; bases unmatched to any gene: 7. Per the germline V gene, CDR1 is SQVTM and CDR2 is ANQGSEA. This CDR3 reads CSVIVTGGNYGYTF. DNA for the CDR3: TGCAGCGTTATAGTTACAGGGGGAAACTATGGCTACACCTTC.

The table lists this clonotype with a few counts. The chain is built from TRBV9 and TRBJ2-3, with D uncertain. Germline lookup yields CDR1 SGDLS and CDR2 YYNGEE. Trimming pared 1 base from V and 0 bases from J, leaving 6 bases between. This CDR3 spans 14 amino acids. The CDR3 nucleotides read TGTGCCAGCAGCGTACAATCTAGCACAGATACGCAGTATTTT. It is translated as CASSVQSSTDTQYF.

This clonotype was counted only a few times. DNA for the CDR3: TGTGCCAGCAGCTTAGCAGGGGGAACTAGCGCTCAGCAGTTCTTC. This sequence encodes CASSLAGGTSAQQFF. The chain recombines TRBV7-2 with TRBJ2-1; a possible D gene is TRBD2 (7 bases). Germline V gives CDR1 SGHTA, CDR2 FQGNSA. The CDR3 is 15 amino acids. Trimming removed 0 bases from V and 11 bases from J, with 17 bases in between.

There are a few counts of this clonotype. This chain uses TRBV7-2 with TRBJ1-3, with TRBD1 as a possible D gene (5 bases). The CDR3 loop spans 17 amino acids. Germline loops: CDR1 SGHTA, CDR2 FQGNSA. The V and J ends lost 2 bases and 0 bases respectively, with 14 bases between them. This CDR3 is CASSLRLGTHSGNTIYF. In DNA form, the CDR3 reads TGTGCCAGCAGCTTAAGGCTCGGGACCCACTCTGGAAACACCATATATTTT.

This clonotype has a handful of counts. The CDR3 sequence is CSAVRLERNEQFF. As DNA, the CDR3 is TGCAGTGCTGTCCGACTAGAGCGTAATGAGCAGTTCTTC. V usage is TRBV20-1 and J usage is TRBJ2-1; a possible D gene is TRBD2 (6 bases). CDR1 and CDR2 from the germline V gene are DFQATT and SNEGSKA (reference sequence). Trimming removed 5 bases at V and 7 bases at J, with 15 bases between. CDR3 length: 13 residues.

The chain has TRBV7-9 and TRBJ2-3; 7 bases fit TRBD2. The germline gives CDR1 SEHNR, CDR2 FQNEAQ (reference sequence). V trimming: 1 base; J trimming: 4 bases; junction bases outside the gene matches: 11. This CDR3 has 17 residues. CDR3 region: CASSLGLGGSMADTQYF. CDR3 sequence (DNA): TGTGCCAGCAGCTTAGGGCTGGGGGGGTCCATGGCAGATACGCAGTATTTT. The full variable domain, rest sourced from reference TRBV7-9 and TRBJ2-3, is DTGVSQNPRHKITKRGQNVTFRCDPISEHNRLYWYRQTLGQGPEFLTYFQNEAQLEKSRLLSDRFSAERPKGSFSTLEIQRTEQGDSAMYLCASSLGLGGSMADTQYFGPGTRLTVL.

At least ten counts were recorded for this clonotype. V gene TRBV7-3 combines with J gene TRBJ1-1; D gene unclear. V was pared by 4 bases and J by 4 bases, with 7 bases between. The CDR3 is 12 amino acids. Germline V gives CDR1 SGHTA, CDR2 FQGTGA. CDR3 in amino acids: CASSSTGTEAFF. CDR3 DNA sequence: TGTGCCAGCAGCTCGACGGGCACTGAAGCTTTCTTT. The full variable domain, its missing parts supplied by reference TRBV7-3 and TRBJ1-1, is GAGVSQTPSNKVTEKGKYVELRCDPISGHTALYWYRQSLGQGPEFLIYFQGTGAADDSGLPNDRFFAVRPEGSVSTLKIQRTERGDSAVYLCASSSTGTEAFFGQGTRLTVV.

The V gene is TRBV29-1, the J gene TRBJ2-3; 10 bases map to TRBD2. Germline lookup yields CDR1 SQVTM and CDR2 ANQGSEA. V was clipped by 7 bases and J by 5 bases; unmatched bases: 15. CDR3 length: 16 residues. The CDR3 DNA is TGCAGCGGCGAGATAGAGCGGGAGGGCCTAGGAGATACGCAGTATTTT. This encodes CSGEIEREGLGDTQYF.

The chain uses TRBV4-3 and TRBJ2-3; 8 positions agree with TRBD2. Germline V CDR1 and CDR2: LGHNA, YSLEER. The CDR3 spans 18 residues. With V trimmed by 1 base and J by 0 bases, 9 bases remained unmatched. The CDR3 spells CASSQGGLSGISTDTQYF. CDR3 nucleotide sequence: TGCGCCAGCAGCCAAGGGGGACTTAGCGGGATTAGCACAGATACGCAGTATTTT.

Comment on this clonotype: A read error may produce the germline difference seen at one junction end. This chain links TRBV7-2 with TRBJ2-3, with TRBD1 matching over 10 bases. CDR3 length: 12 amino acids. The germline CDR1 and CDR2 sequences are SGHTA and FQGNSA. The CDR3: CASSSWTGGIVF. CDR3 sequence (DNA): TGTGCCAGCAGCTCATGGACAGGGGGAATAGTATTT.

For the CDR3, the DNA is TGTGCCAGCAGCGTAGGACCCTACAATGAGCAGTTCTTC. Residues: CASSVGPYNEQFF. The rearrangement uses TRBV9 and TRBJ2-1; no firm D call. This CDR3 contains 13 residues. The V end lost 0 bases, the J end lost 2 bases, and 3 bases lay between the germline ends. Germline V gene sequence: CDR1 SGDLS, CDR2 YYNGEE.

This clonotype appeared many times. This chain links TRBV7-6 with TRBJ1-6; D possibly corresponds to TRBD1 (5 bases). The CDR3 length is 14 residues. CDR1 is SGHVS and CDR2 is FNYEAQ in the germline V gene. Trimming shortened V by 5 bases and J by 6 bases, and 11 bases separated the two germline ends. The CDR3, as DNA: TGTGCCAGCAGCCCTCGGGGGTTTAATTCACCCCTCCACTTT. Its protein is CASSPRGFNSPLHF.

This clonotype was counted ten times or more. The chain uses TRBV5-1 and TRBJ2-5; TRBD1 agrees at 9 bases. Per germline, CDR1 SGHRS and CDR2 YFSETQ. Losses at the gene ends were 4 bases for V and 0 bases for J; bases not matched to a gene: 7. This CDR3 is 16 amino acids long. CDR3 region: CASSPTGGANQETQYF. CDR3 DNA: TGCGCCAGCAGCCCTACAGGGGGCGCGAACCAAGAGACCCAGTACTTC.

The table lists this clonotype with a few counts. J is TRBJ1-4 and V is TRBV12-3 or TRBV12-4; no firm D call. The CDR3 is 13 amino acids. With 8 bases removed from V and 0 bases from J, the gap between germline ends came to 7 bases. The CDR3 spells CASQDSTNEKLFF. The CDR3 bases are TGTGCCAGCCAAGACTCAACTAATGAAAAACTGTTTTTT.

This clonotype was observed a handful of times. Here the CDR3 omits its conserved ending phenylalanine or tryptophan, so a read error is the likely source. The DNA is left out, because the CDR3 cannot be placed on it with certainty; the CDR3 is given as TCRdb lists it. The rearrangement joins TRBV7-9 to TRBJ1-5. Counting both end residues, the CDR3 totals 10 amino acids. Per germline, CDR1 SEHNR and CDR2 FQNEAQ (reference sequence). CDR3 sequence reads: CASSLGYRTV.

This clonotype has a handful of counts. Here the CDR3 omits its conserved ending phenylalanine or tryptophan, so a read error is the likely source. The genes are TRBV29-1 and TRBJ1-4; possible D gene TRBD1, 6 bases. The CDR3 runs 12 residues. Germline V gene lookup returns CDR1 SQVTM and CDR2 ANQGSEA. The V end was cut by 4 bases, the J end by 8 bases, with 11 bases between. The CDR3 coding sequence is TGCAGCGTTGCAGGGGAACCAGAAAAACTGTTTTCT. This gives the protein CSVAGEPEKLFS.

This clonotype has just a few counts. CDR3 bases: TGTGCCAGCAGCCAAGCGGGGGTCCGCACAGATACGCAGTATTTT. It specifies CASSQAGVRTDTQYF. V usage is TRBV14 and J usage is TRBJ2-3; TRBD2 is a possible D gene (6 bases). The CDR3 runs 15 residues. Trimming left V 1 base short and J 1 base short, with 9 bases between. CDR1 is SGHDN and CDR2 is FVKESK in the germline V gene. Looking up the rest from reference TRBV14 and TRBJ2-3 gives the full variable domain: EAGVTQFPSHSVIEKGQTVTLRCDPISGHDNLYWYRRVMGKEIKFLLHFVKESKQDESGMPNNRFLAERTGGTYSTLKVQPAELEDSGVYFCASSQAGVRTDTQYFGPGTRLTVL.

V and J are TRBV5-1 and TRBJ2-2, with 10 bases aligning to TRBD2. CDR1 and CDR2 from the germline V gene are SGHRS and YFSETQ. This CDR3 has 16 amino acids. Trimming removed 4 bases from V and 6 bases from J; junction bases left unmatched: 9. This CDR3 reads CASSLLLLAGAGELFF. The CDR3 nucleotides read TGCGCCAGCAGCCTACTACTCCTAGCGGGGGCCGGGGAGCTGTTTTTT.

The chain joins TRBV24-1 to TRBJ2-1; D possibly corresponds to TRBD2 (6 bases). The V and J ends lost 5 bases and 8 bases respectively, with 18 bases between them. The CDR3 has 15 amino acids. CDR1 KGHDR and CDR2 SFDVKD come from the germline V gene. CDR3 in amino acids: CATSGPEGPSDEQFF. The CDR3 coding sequence is TGTGCCACCAGTGGTCCAGAAGGGCCTAGCGATGAGCAGTTCTTC.

This chain links TRBV6-2 or TRBV6-3 with TRBJ2-1; 11 bases map to TRBD2. Germline CDR1 and CDR2: MNHEY and SVGEGT. With 7 bases clipped from V and 10 bases from J, the junction kept 9 bases outside the gene matches. The CDR3 loop spans 14 amino acids. In DNA form, the CDR3 reads TGTGCCAGCAAGACTAGCGGGGCCGTACGGGAGCAGTTCTTC. This encodes CASKTSGAVREQFF.